The rows below give T cell receptor beta chains drawn from one sample of a study of Graves' ophthalmopathy and Graves' hyperthyroidism. TCRdb reprocessed the multiplex PCR reads with MiXCR, giving one entry per CDR3 protein. The table has some 1.1 million distinct CDR3 sequences, 35% to 40% seen once. Input material: peripheral blood or thyroid tissue (not recorded which). The origin of the receptors is an adult man with Graves' hyperthyroidism. Both conserved end residues are part of each CDR3. D genes are given only for firm matches. Expanded clones are given a class, and other clones once, few, many or no size at all.

TRBD2 TRBJ2-7 . TRBV2 CASRGLGGGSIYEQYF TGTGCCAGCAGGGGCTTGGGTGGCGGGAGTATCTACGAGCAGTACTTC
. TRBJ2-7 once TRBV11-2 CASGGGQVPYEQYF TGTGCCAGCGGCGGGGGCCAGGTACCCTACGAGCAGTACTTC
. TRBJ2-5 . TRBV12-3/TRBV12-4 CASSLGRAVSYETQYF TGTGCCAGCAGTTTAGGCAGGGCCGTCTCCTACGAGACCCAGTACTTC
TRBD1 TRBJ1-6 . TRBV3-1 CASNRQGSSYNSPLHF TGTGCCAGCAATCGACAGGGGAGCTCCTATAATTCACCCCTCCACTTT
. TRBJ1-1 . TRBV7-2 CASSPARGGNTEAFF TGTGCCAGCAGTCCTGCAAGGGGAGGCAACACTGAAGCTTTCTTT
TRBD2 TRBJ2-7 . TRBV5-1 CASSSSSGERDEQYF TGCGCCAGCAGCTCTTCTAGCGGAGAGAGAGACGAGCAGTACTTC
. TRBJ1-1 many TRBV15 CATSTLETYVDTEAFF TGTGCCACCAGCACCCTCGAGACATACGTGGACACTGAAGCTTTCTTT
. TRBJ1-6 . TRBV5-1 CASSPPGMPRSSYNSPLHF TGCGCCAGCAGCCCCCCTGGCATGCCGAGGAGCTCCTATAATTCACCCCTCCACTTT
. TRBJ2-5 many TRBV20-1 CSAPRLQGRSETQYF TGCAGTGCCCCTCGGCTGCAGGGGAGGTCTGAGACCCAGTACTTC
TRBD1 TRBJ1-2 . TRBV15 CATSSQTLDRSDGYTF TGTGCCACCAGCAGCCAAACCCTGGACAGGTCCGATGGCTACACCTTC
. TRBJ2-7 . TRBV12-3/TRBV12-4 CASSLALGMFEQYF TGTGCCAGCAGTTTAGCGCTTGGCATGTTCGAGCAGTACTTC
TRBD2 TRBJ2-5 many TRBV5-8 CASSPRASGNNQETQYF TGTGCCAGCAGCCCTAGGGCTAGCGGGAACAACCAAGAGACCCAGTACTTC
TRBD1 TRBJ2-6 . TRBV10-2 CASSEEPGQGPSGANVLTF TGCGCCAGCAGTGAGGAACCGGGACAGGGACCCTCTGGGGCCAACGTCCTGACTTTC
. TRBJ1-6 . TRBV20-1 CSAKGAGASPLHF TGCAGTGCAAAGGGAGCGGGAGCCTCCCCCCTCCACTTT
. TRBJ2-7 few TRBV24-1 CATSDLGTPGAANEQYF TGTGCCACCAGTGATTTGGGCACCCCGGGAGCAGCGAACGAGCAGTACTTC
. TRBJ1-6 many TRBV5-1 CASSSDRSNSPLHF TGCGCCAGCAGCTCCGACCGAAGTAATTCACCCCTCCACTTT
. TRBJ1-1 . TRBV6-5 CASSYPGTAGTEAFF TGTGCCAGCAGTTACCCCGGGACGGCGGGGACTGAAGCTTTCTTT
TRBD2 TRBJ2-7 many TRBV19 CASSVPGLAGVGEQYF TGTGCCAGTAGTGTACCGGGACTAGCGGGAGTGGGCGAGCAGTACTTC
. TRBJ1-5 . TRBV4-3 CASSQDWGGHQPQHF TGCGCCAGCAGCCAAGATTGGGGGGGGCATCAGCCCCAGCATTTT
. TRBJ2-6 few TRBV7-8 CASSLWERWKERAGANVLTF TGTGCCAGCAGCTTATGGGAGAGGTGGAAGGAGCGCGCTGGGGCCAACGTCCTGACTTTC
. TRBJ2-7 . TRBV10-3 CASNGADRNSYEQYF TGTGCCAGCAATGGAGCGGACCGCAACTCCTACGAGCAGTACTTC
. TRBJ2-7 many TRBV11-2 CASSPTWTTSYEQYF TGTGCCAGCAGCCCAACATGGACTACCTCCTACGAGCAGTACTTC
. TRBJ1-3 few TRBV9 CASSVQGRLFGNTIYF TGTGCCAGCAGCGTACAGGGGCGTCTGTTTGGAAACACCATATATTTT
TRBD2 TRBJ2-6 . TRBV7-9 CASSQREGQLGRSGANALTF TGTGCCAGCAGCCAGCGGGAGGGACAACTAGGCCGCTCTGGGGCCAACGCCCTGACTTTC
. TRBJ2-7 . TRBV25-1 CASSFVGESYEQYF TGTGCCAGCAGTTTTGTTGGGGAATCCTACGAGCAGTACTTC
TRBD1 TRBJ1-2 many TRBV12-3/TRBV12-4 CASSLSRAGGYYGYTF TGTGCCAGCAGTTTAAGTCGGGCAGGGGGCTATTATGGCTACACCTTC
TRBD2 TRBJ2-5 . TRBV7-9 CASSPARGEQGTQYF TGTGCCAGCAGCCCGGCCCGGGGGGAGCAGGGGACCCAGTACTTC
. TRBJ2-5 . TRBV25-1 CASSRLPGVETQYF TGTGCCAGCAGTCGGTTGCCAGGCGTAGAGACCCAGTACTTC
. TRBJ1-1 . TRBV14 CASSREGAHRDTEAFF TGTGCCAGCAGCCGAGAAGGGGCCCACCGCGACACTGAAGCTTTCTTT
. TRBJ1-6 many TRBV7-9 CASSLGNRENSPLHF TGTGCCAGCAGCTTAGGCAACAGGGAAAATTCACCCCTCCACTTT
TRBD1 TRBJ2-1 many TRBV7-6 CASSPRTGLNEQFF TGTGCCAGCAGCCCGCGGACAGGTTTGAATGAGCAGTTCTTC
TRBD1 TRBJ2-2 . TRBV20-1 CSATGTGGGYTGELFF TGCAGTGCTACCGGGACAGGAGGGGGCTACACCGGGGAGCTGTTTTTT
TRBD2 TRBJ2-2 . TRBV20-1 CSAREGVQGGSGELFF TGCAGTGCTAGGGAAGGAGTCCAGGGAGGGTCCGGGGAGCTGTTTTTT
. TRBJ1-6 many TRBV11-2 CASSLEGPLFHF TGTGCCAGCAGCTTAGAGGGGCCGCTCTTCCACTTT
. TRBJ1-1 . TRBV30 CAWMRGREAFF TGTGCCTGGATGAGGGGACGTGAAGCTTTCTTT
. TRBJ1-1 . TRBV18 CASSPSNLNTEAFF TGTGCCAGCTCCCCCTCCAACCTGAACACTGAAGCTTTCTTT
. TRBJ1-4 . TRBV2 CAVKGGDGEKLFF TGTGCCGTTAAGGGCGGAGACGGCGAAAAACTGTTTTTT
TRBD1 TRBJ1-2 . TRBV5-1 CASSHTGGRGYTF TGCGCCAGCAGTCACACAGGGGGTCGTGGCTACACCTTC
. TRBJ2-5 many TRBV11-2 CASSPQGGMETQYF TGTGCCAGCAGCCCCCAGGGGGGGATGGAGACCCAGTACTTC
. TRBJ1-4 . TRBV2 CASSEAQGGEKLFF TGTGCCAGCAGTGAAGCTCAGGGAGGAGAAAAACTGTTTTTT
. TRBJ1-2 . TRBV10-2 CASSIGYTF TGCGCCAGCAGTATCGGCTACACCTTC
TRBD2 TRBJ2-7 . TRBV10-3 CAISELGSGGAYEQYF TGTGCCATCAGTGAGCTTGGGAGCGGGGGGGCATACGAGCAGTACTTC
TRBD2 TRBJ2-2 few TRBV12-3/TRBV12-4 CASNPVQGGPGELFF TGTGCCAGCAACCCCGTGCAGGGAGGGCCCGGGGAGCTGTTTTTT
. TRBJ1-2 once TRBV25-1 CASSQGAGAYYGYTF TGTGCCAGCAGCCAAGGGGCCGGGGCGTACTATGGCTACACCTTC
. TRBJ1-1 . TRBV28 CASSSVVDSEAFF TGTGCCAGCAGTTCCGTGGTCGACAGTGAAGCTTTCTTT
TRBD1 TRBJ1-2 . TRBV5-1 CASSATGQPYYGYTF TGCGCCAGCAGCGCGACGGGACAGCCATACTATGGCTACACCTTC
. TRBJ2-6 . TRBV7-6 CASSLEPTVPSSGANVLTF TGTGCCAGCAGCTTAGAACCCACAGTACCTAGCTCTGGGGCCAACGTCCTGACTTTC
TRBD2 TRBJ2-7 few TRBV3-1 CASSQASGPYEQYF TGTGCCAGCAGCCAAGCTAGCGGACCCTACGAGCAGTACTTC